This T cell receptor (beta chain) is drawn from a study of shared clonotypes between healthy human individuals. Looking at the study overall: A couple of women and a few men aged 18 to 49 made up the donors.

Germline assignment: CDR1 SNHLY and CDR2 FYNNEI. There are 12 residues in the CDR3. Trimming stripped 1 base from V and 11 bases from J, with 11 bases between. Investigators spread the genomic DNA of each subset evenly over several immunoSEQ plates. TCRdb's copy holds only in-frame clones and misses some; the assay was immunoSEQ multiplex PCR. The sample records about half a million clones, approximately 78% being singletons. V gene TRBV2 combines with J gene TRBJ2-5; no clear D gene. The material sequenced was PBMCs. The TCR was taken from a woman aged 40 to 50 in good health. Some clones in this sample may be carry-over from other donors' samples. CDR3 in amino acids: CASSEGATSQYF. CDR3 bases: TGTGCCAGCAGTGAAGGGGCTACGTCGCAGTACTTC.